Below are 27 T cell receptor beta chains sequenced from a single sample in a study of OX40 agonist ivuxolimab in advanced cancers. Sequenced by immunoSEQ multiplex PCR; TCRdb stores in-frame clones only, minus some. The profile covers over 25,000 clones, with about 86% appearing a single time and about 30% taken by the ten largest. The sequences come from CD4+ or CD8+ T cells sorted from blood, collected in a trial of the OX40 agonist ivuxolimab. These receptors originate from an adult with an advanced solid tumor such as melanoma, head and neck, liver or kidney cancer.

The chain couples TRBV9 to TRBJ1-1; TRBD1 aligns across 8 bases. The V gene's germline CDR1 is SGDLS and CDR2 YYNGEE. The CDR3 is made up of 15 amino acids. The J segment lost 3 bases and the V segment lost 3 bases, leaving 7 bases of the junction unmatched. The CDR3 loop is CASSADRVGDTEAFF. CDR3 bases: TGTGCCAGCAGCGCGGACAGGGTAGGAGACACTGAAGCTTTCTTT.

This chain links TRBV27 with TRBJ1-2, with D hard to call. There are 15 residues in the CDR3. Germline lookup yields CDR1 MNHEY and CDR2 SMNVEV (reference sequence). Trimming left V 0 bases short and J 4 bases short, with 12 bases between. The CDR3 is CASSLSKTPPYGYTF. The CDR3 DNA follows: TGTGCCAGCAGTTTATCTAAGACACCCCCCTATGGCTACACCTTC.

The chain links TRBV6-5 to TRBJ1-5; possible D gene TRBD1, 5 bases. The CDR3 totals 13 residues. V was cut by 0 bases and J by 7 bases, with 7 bases left in between. In germline, CDR1 is MNHEY, CDR2 SVGAGI. CDR3 coding DNA: TGTGCCAGCAGTTACTCACGGGGGCAGCCCCAGCATTTT. The encoded protein is CASSYSRGQPQHF.

The chain combines TRBV28 with TRBJ2-5; D is unclear. With 3 bases removed from V and 0 bases from J, the gap between germline ends came to 8 bases. The CDR3 loop spans 14 amino acids. The germline V gene has CDR1 MDHEN and CDR2 SYDVKM. The CDR3: CASSFFGHQETQYF. Written as DNA, the CDR3 is TGTGCCAGCAGTTTTTTTGGGCACCAAGAGACCCAGTACTTC.

This chain joins TRBV5-1 and TRBJ2-2, with a weak D call TRBD2 (5 bases). Per germline, CDR1 SGHRS and CDR2 YFSETQ. The ends were cut back, 2 bases at V and 6 bases at J, with 8 bases in the middle. The CDR3 runs to 13 residues. In nucleotides, the CDR3 is TGCGCCAGCAGCTTCCTCGGGGCCGGGGAGCTGTTTTTT. Amino acids: CASSFLGAGELFF.

V gene TRBV28 combines with J gene TRBJ2-7; 7 bases are shared with TRBD2. This CDR3 has 15 residues. In germline, CDR1 is MDHEN, CDR2 SYDVKM. After removal of 6 bases from V and 0 bases from J, the junction contained 8 bases not matched to a gene. CDR3 protein: CASSPITGGSYEQYF. The CDR3, as DNA: TGTGCCAGCAGCCCCATCACGGGGGGCTCCTACGAGCAGTACTTC.

This clone was seen only a few times. This rearrangement joins TRBV7-8 to TRBJ2-7, with D perhaps matching TRBD1 or TRBD2 (5 bases each). The CDR3 extends over 17 amino acids. Germline assignment: CDR1 SGHVS and CDR2 FQNEAQ. V was shortened by 1 base and J by 0 bases, with 16 bases between the two germline ends. In DNA form, the CDR3 reads TGTGCCAGCAGCTTAGGAGGATGGGGGAAGAGCTCCTACGAGCAGTACTTC. Protein: CASSLGGWGKSSYEQYF.

J is TRBJ1-2 and V is TRBV14; 9 bases agree with TRBD1. The CDR3 length is 14 residues. Per germline, CDR1 SGHDN and CDR2 FVKESK. With 0 bases clipped from V and 6 bases from J, the junction kept 2 bases outside the gene matches. The CDR3 loop is CASSQDYRGHGYTF. The DNA of the CDR3 is TGTGCCAGCAGCCAAGACTACAGGGGGCATGGCTACACCTTC.

This chain links TRBV6-5 with TRBJ2-7, with D uncertain. CDR1 is MNHEY, CDR2 SVGAGI, per germline. CDR3 length: 11 residues. With 8 bases removed from V and 6 bases from J, the gap between germline ends came to 11 bases. This chain's CDR3 is CASRVSSEQYF. The CDR3, as DNA: TGTGCCAGCCGAGTTAGTAGCGAGCAGTACTTC.

The count of this clone is one. The chain uses TRBV27 and TRBJ1-1; 7 bases fit TRBD1. CDR1 is MNHEY, CDR2 SMNVEV, per germline (reference sequence). The CDR3 runs to 17 residues. V trimming: 1 base; J trimming: 1 base; junction bases outside the gene matches: 9. The CDR3 here is CASSLLRAGQENTEAFF. The CDR3 DNA follows: TGTGCCAGCAGTTTATTAAGGGCCGGACAGGAGAACACTGAAGCTTTCTTT.

This chain joins TRBV10-2 and TRBJ2-7, with D possibly matching TRBD1 (6 bases). Germline V gives CDR1 WSHSY, CDR2 SAAADI. This CDR3 contains 14 residues. V was cut by 4 bases and J by 2 bases, with 12 bases left in between. CDR3 DNA sequence: TGCGCCAGCAGTGTAGCAGGGGAAACCTACGAGCAGTACTTC. It codes for CASSVAGETYEQYF.

V and J are TRBV7-6 and TRBJ2-1; no reliable D call. The ends were cut back, 5 bases at V and 1 base at J, with 15 bases in the middle. Germline-derived CDR1 and CDR2 are SGHVS and FNYEAQ. CDR3 length equals 16 residues. CDR3 protein: CASSPRSASSYNEQFF. In nucleotides, the CDR3 is TGTGCCAGCAGCCCCCGGTCCGCTAGTTCCTACAATGAGCAGTTCTTC.

This clone has only one observation. The CDR3 sequence: CASRNWGTSGKSYEQYF. DNA for the CDR3: TGTGCCAGCAGGAATTGGGGGACTAGCGGAAAATCCTACGAGCAGTACTTC. The chain is built from TRBV7-2 and TRBJ2-7, with 11 bases lining up with TRBD2. Per the germline V gene, CDR1 is SGHTA and CDR2 is FQGNSA. Unmatched junction bases numbered 11, after V lost 6 bases and J lost 1 base. CDR3 length: 17 residues.

As DNA, the CDR3 is TGCAGCGTTGATAATCAGGGAGATGCGGGGGGAGGGCCGGGCAATGAGCAGTTCTTC. It codes for CSVDNQGDAGGGPGNEQFF. V usage is TRBV29-1 and J usage is TRBJ2-1; 8 nucleotides line up with TRBD2. V shed 3 bases and J 6 bases; nucleotides not matched to a gene: 22. Germline V lookup: CDR1 SQVTM, CDR2 ANQGSEA. This CDR3 spans 19 amino acids.

This chain connects TRBV11-2 to TRBJ2-4, with TRBD2 as a possible D gene (6 bases). Trimming shortened V by 4 bases and J by 2 bases, and 9 bases separated the two germline ends. This CDR3 is built from 14 residues. Germline CDR1 is SGHAT and CDR2 is FQNNGV. As DNA, the CDR3 is TGTGCCAGCAGCTATCTAGCGTCCAAAAACATTCAGTACTTC. Translation: CASSYLASKNIQYF.

The V call is TRBV11-2, the J call TRBJ2-1; 9 bases fit TRBD2. The germline V gene encodes CDR1 SGHAT and CDR2 FQNNGV. Unmatched junction bases numbered 3, after V lost 4 bases and J lost 8 bases. The CDR3 runs to 13 residues. The CDR3 bases are TGTGCCAGCAGCTCGGGACTAGCTTATGAGCAGTTCTTC. Translation: CASSSGLAYEQFF.

V gene TRBV29-1 combines with J gene TRBJ2-5; D unresolved. Germline CDR1 and CDR2: SQVTM and ANQGSEA. Between the trimmed V and J ends, which lost 1 base and 5 bases, there was a span of 5 bases. This CDR3 has 11 residues. The CDR3 is CSVEGWETQYF. CDR3 sequence (DNA): TGCAGCGTTGAAGGATGGGAGACCCAGTACTTC.

This clone was recorded once. The chain uses TRBV11-1 and TRBJ2-2; D ambiguous. Germline V gene data show CDR1 as SGHAT and CDR2 as FQDESV (reference sequence). V was cut by 1 base and J by 4 bases, with 4 bases left in between. This CDR3 spans 13 amino acids. CDR3 sequence: CASSLGVTGELFF. CDR3 nucleotide sequence: TGTGCCAGCAGCTTAGGGGTCACCGGGGAGCTGTTTTTT.

The chain joins TRBV27 to TRBJ2-3; D not resolved. The V gene's germline CDR1 is MNHEY and CDR2 SMNVEV (reference sequence). V was clipped by 5 bases and J by 2 bases, with 5 bases between them. This CDR3 has 12 amino acids. The CDR3 DNA reads as TGTGCCAGCAGTATAAACACAGATACGCAGTATTTT. It specifies CASSINTDTQYF.

This clone showed up just a few times. DNA of the CDR3: TGTGCCAGCAGCTCCAACCCCTACGAGCAGTACTTC. This gives the protein CASSSNPYEQYF. This chain joins TRBV11-1 and TRBJ2-7; D uncertain. CDR1 and CDR2 from the germline V gene are SGHAT and FQDESV (reference sequence). V was cut by 4 bases and J by 2 bases, with 6 bases left in between. This CDR3 is built from 12 residues.

The chain is built from TRBV28 and TRBJ1-2; maybe TRBD1 (6 bases). Looked up from germline, CDR1 is MDHEN and CDR2 is SYDVKM. This CDR3 has 16 amino acids. Deletions cut 3 bases from V and 2 bases from J, with 16 bases between. CDR3 amino acids: CASSFLFQGWNYGYTF. The CDR3 DNA sequence: TGTGCCAGCAGTTTCCTATTTCAGGGGTGGAACTATGGCTACACCTTC.

This clone has only a few counts. This chain connects TRBV7-9 to TRBJ1-1; D is undetermined. CDR3 size: 12 residues. The germline gives CDR1 SEHNR, CDR2 FQNEAQ (reference sequence). Trimming stripped 0 bases from V and 5 bases from J, with 4 bases between. Here the CDR3 reads CASSLAGTEAFF. The CDR3, as DNA: TGTGCCAGCAGCTTAGCCGGTACTGAAGCTTTCTTT.

This chain joins TRBV10-3 and TRBJ2-1; either TRBD1 or TRBD2 may fit D (5 bases each). Trimming took off 8 bases at V and 0 bases at J, with 8 bases between the two ends. CDR3 length equals 13 residues. CDR1 ENHRY and CDR2 SYGVKD come from the germline V gene. The CDR3 here is CAIRDLSYNEQFF. In DNA, the CDR3 is TGTGCCATCCGGGACCTCTCCTACAATGAGCAGTTCTTC.

This chain uses TRBV4-1 with TRBJ2-7; 7 bases align to TRBD1. V lost 0 bases to trimming and J lost 3 bases; unmatched junction nucleotides: 8. CDR1 MGHRA and CDR2 YSYEKL come from the germline V gene. The CDR3 consists of 16 residues. The chain's CDR3 is CASSQDLAGGLYEQYF. CDR3 bases: TGCGCCAGCAGCCAAGATCTGGCAGGGGGTCTCTACGAGCAGTACTTC.

The V and J genes are TRBV29-1 and TRBJ2-7, with 9 bases aligning to TRBD1. V shed 3 bases and J 1 base; nucleotides not matched to a gene: 10. Germline CDR1 is SQVTM and CDR2 is ANQGSEA. This CDR3 spans 16 amino acids. As DNA, the CDR3 is TGCAGCGTTGAGACGGTGGGGACAGGGCGATCCTACGAGCAGTACTTC. Translation: CSVETVGTGRSYEQYF.

This clone was detected once. The CDR3 is CASSWRGVGQETQYF. The CDR3 coding sequence is TGTGCCAGCAGCTGGCGTGGGGTTGGCCAAGAGACCCAGTACTTC. The chain combines TRBV13 with TRBJ2-5; D unclear. Looked up from germline, CDR1 is PRHDT and CDR2 is FYEKMQ (reference sequence). Trimming stripped 4 bases from V and 1 base from J, with 13 bases between. This CDR3 has 15 residues.

V and J are TRBV7-2 and TRBJ2-1; D may be TRBD2 (6 bases). Trimming stripped 5 bases from V and 7 bases from J, with 9 bases between. This CDR3 is built from 12 residues. Per the germline V gene, CDR1 is SGHTA and CDR2 is FQGNSA. CDR3: CASSPGGNEQFF. The DNA of the CDR3 is TGTGCCAGCAGCCCTGGGGGGAATGAGCAGTTCTTC.